This passage covers 24 T cell receptor beta chains from one sample sequenced in a study of blood T cell repertoires in COVID-19. Using immunoSEQ multiplex PCR, the repertoire was profiled, and TCRdb retains in-frame clones only, with some absent. The table shows 300,000 to 350,000 clones, with 90% occurring only once. Sequencing input: PBMCs or T cells enriched from blood (not recorded which). The receptor set was obtained from a woman under 30 with acute COVID-19.

The chain recombines TRBV9 with TRBJ1-2, with D unresolved. V lost 0 bases and J 2 bases, leaving 8 bases between the germline ends. The CDR3 has 14 residues. Germline CDR1 is SGDLS and CDR2 is YYNGEE. Written as DNA, the CDR3 is TGTGCCAGCAGCGTAGTGGCAGTCAACTATGGCTACACCTTC. It is translated as CASSVVAVNYGYTF.

The rearrangement uses TRBV29-1 and TRBJ2-7; 7 bases line up with TRBD1. The V gene's germline CDR1 is SQVTM and CDR2 ANQGSEA. The ends lost 3 bases at V and 6 bases at J; junction bases unmatched: 8. The CDR3 has 13 amino acids. CDR3 residues: CSVDRQGRGEQYF. The CDR3 region has the DNA TGCAGCGTTGACAGACAGGGTAGAGGCGAGCAGTACTTC.

V usage is TRBV27 and J usage is TRBJ1-1, with 11 nucleotides matching TRBD1. Losses at the gene ends were 5 bases for V and 5 bases for J; bases not matched to a gene: 7. The CDR3 loop spans 15 amino acids. Germline V gives CDR1 MNHEY, CDR2 SMNVEV (reference sequence). The CDR3 DNA sequence: TGTGCCAGCAGTCCTGGACAGGGGGCAGGGACTGAAGCTTTCTTT. Amino acid sequence: CASSPGQGAGTEAFF.

The chain carries TRBV5-1 and TRBJ2-1, with 9 nucleotides matching TRBD1. Germline lookup yields CDR1 SGHRS and CDR2 YFSETQ. Germline trimming cut 4 bases from V and 4 bases from J; bases unmatched to any gene: 3. The CDR3 extends over 14 amino acids. CDR3 sequence (DNA): TGCGCCAGCAGCCGGACAGGGGATTACAATGAGCAGTTCTTC. Amino acids: CASSRTGDYNEQFF.

The V and J genes are TRBV5-6 and TRBJ1-1; D gene unclear. This CDR3 comprises 11 residues. Germline V gene data show CDR1 as SGHDT and CDR2 as YYEEEE. V was shortened by 0 bases and J by 8 bases, with 5 bases between the two germline ends. The CDR3, as DNA: TGTGCCAGCAGCTTGGACAGCGAAGCTTTCTTT. It yields the protein CASSLDSEAFF.

The gene calls are TRBV14 and TRBJ1-4, with 9 bases identical to TRBD1. Germline V lookup: CDR1 SGHDN, CDR2 FVKESK. The trim removed 5 bases at V and 8 bases at J, leaving 9 bases unmatched. This CDR3 has 15 residues. The CDR3 reads CASSSLTGGGEKLFF. CDR3 DNA sequence: TGTGCCAGCAGCTCCTTGACAGGGGGAGGCGAAAAACTGTTTTTT.

V gene TRBV5-1 combines with J gene TRBJ2-7; 7 positions match TRBD2. The junction had 11 bases not matched to a gene; V was cut back by 6 bases and J by 2 bases. Germline CDR1 and CDR2: SGHRS and YFSETQ. The CDR3 is 15 amino acids. CDR3 in DNA: TGCGCCAGCACCCGTATGGCTAGCGGAGCCTACGAGCAGTACTTC. Residues: CASTRMASGAYEQYF.

The J gene is TRBJ2-2, the V gene TRBV24-1; 10 bases fit TRBD2. The V and J ends lost 4 bases and 1 base, in that order; junction bases with no gene match: 5. The CDR3 spans 17 residues. In germline, CDR1 is KGHDR, CDR2 SFDVKD. In DNA form, the CDR3 reads TGTGCCACCAGTGACCCAGGACTAGCGGTGAACACCGGGGAGCTGTTTTTT. It yields the protein CATSDPGLAVNTGELFF.

The gene calls are TRBV23-1 and TRBJ2-1, with 8 bases matching TRBD1. Being an ORF, TRBV23-1 has a function that is uncertain. This CDR3 has 15 residues. V trimming: 3 bases; J trimming: 3 bases; junction bases outside the gene matches: 4. The CDR3 nucleotides are TGCGCCAGCAGTCAGGGACAGGACTTCTACAATGAGCAGTTCTTC. It yields the protein CASSQGQDFYNEQFF.

The chain combines TRBV6-2 or TRBV6-3 with TRBJ2-7; perhaps TRBD2 as D (6 bases). The germline gives CDR1 MNHEY, CDR2 SVGEGT. This CDR3 is 14 amino acids long. Trimming pared 4 bases from V and 4 bases from J, leaving 14 bases between. The CDR3 DNA reads as TGTGCCAGCAGTTCCGCGGGACGTAGGTACGAGCAGTACTTC. Protein product: CASSSAGRRYEQYF.

J is TRBJ2-2 and V is TRBV7-6; 7 bases are shared with TRBD2. CDR3 length equals 18 residues. The J segment lost 1 base and the V segment lost 5 bases, leaving 13 bases of the junction unmatched. Germline loops: CDR1 SGHVS, CDR2 FNYEAQ. DNA for the CDR3: TGTGCCAGCAGCCCGTGGCGGGGGATAGCCCAGAACACCGGGGAGCTGTTTTTT. It specifies CASSPWRGIAQNTGELFF.

Comments on this clone: This sample includes further DNA sequences coding for the same CDR3. V gene TRBV28 combines with J gene TRBJ1-2; the D is unclear. Per the germline V gene, CDR1 is MDHEN and CDR2 is SYDVKM. V lost 6 bases to trimming and J lost 2 bases, with 4 bases between them. CDR3 length: 11 amino acids. CDR3 nucleotide sequence: TGTGCCAGCAGACAGAACTATGGCTACACCTTC. It specifies CASRQNYGYTF.

The sample holds one count of this clone. CDR3 loop: CASSSHPGQVGGWVNQPQHF. The CDR3, as DNA: TGTGCCAGCAGCTCCCACCCGGGACAGGTAGGGGGCTGGGTCAATCAGCCCCAGCATTTT. The chain carries TRBV6-2 or TRBV6-3 and TRBJ1-5; 8 nucleotides line up with TRBD1. J gave up 3 bases and V 6 bases, and 22 bases lay outside the gene matches. The CDR3 has 20 residues. Germline values: CDR1 MNHEY, CDR2 SVGEGT.

As to this clone: Distinct nucleotide sequences in the sample also encode this CDR3. V is TRBV27 and J is TRBJ1-1; unclear D gene. The V gene lost 2 bases and the J gene lost 1 base, with 5 bases spanning the gap. Germline assignment: CDR1 MNHEY and CDR2 SMNVEV (reference sequence). The CDR3 loop spans 13 amino acids. CDR3 DNA: TGTGCCAGCAGTTTAGGGCAGAACACTGAAGCTTTCTTT. Protein sequence: CASSLGQNTEAFF.

This clone was counted a few times. The gene calls are TRBV7-9 and TRBJ1-1; the match to TRBD1 covers 8 bases. Unmatched junction bases numbered 2, after V lost 1 base and J lost 4 bases. The CDR3 totals 14 residues. In germline, CDR1 is SEHNR, CDR2 FQNEAQ (reference sequence). Here the CDR3 reads CASSLVQGGTEAFF. The CDR3 bases are TGTGCCAGCAGCTTAGTACAGGGGGGCACTGAAGCTTTCTTT.

The chain uses TRBV25-1 and TRBJ2-2; 8 bases are a match to TRBD1. Germline CDR1 is MGHDK and CDR2 is SYGVNS. Germline trimming cut 2 bases from V and 4 bases from J; bases unmatched to any gene: 12. The CDR3 contains 18 residues. The CDR3 coding sequence is TGTGCCAGCAGTGAAGTGCGGACAGGGACTGGCGGCACCGGGGAGCTGTTTTTT. It translates to CASSEVRTGTGGTGELFF.

The chain joins TRBV29-1 to TRBJ1-2, with a weak D call TRBD1 (6 bases). The CDR3 extends over 18 amino acids. Germline CDR1 and CDR2: SQVTM and ANQGSEA. The V end lost 5 bases, the J end lost 6 bases, and 31 bases lay between the germline ends. The CDR3 here is CSVLLRGGTRQESNGYTF. CDR3 DNA: TGCAGCGTTTTATTGCGGGGGGGAACGAGACAGGAATCAAATGGCTACACCTTC.

The chain is built from TRBV28 and TRBJ2-7, with TRBD1 matching 9 bases. The germline gives CDR1 MDHEN, CDR2 SYDVKM. The CDR3 loop spans 15 amino acids. V shed 6 bases and J 3 bases; nucleotides not matched to a gene: 9. The CDR3 nucleotides are TGTGCCAGCAGCCCGGGACAGGGTATACACTACGAGCAGTACTTC. Translated, it gives CASSPGQGIHYEQYF. Together with reference TRBV28 and TRBJ2-7, the CDR3 gives the full variable domain: DVKVTQSSRYLVKRTGEKVFLECVQDMDHENMFWYRQDPGLGLRLIYFSYDVKMKEKGDIPEGYSVSREKKERFSLILESASTNQTSMYLCASSPGQGIHYEQYFGPGTRLTVT.

J is TRBJ2-1 and V is TRBV29-1; D might be TRBD1 (7 bases). From germline, CDR1 is SQVTM and CDR2 ANQGSEA. This CDR3 comprises 16 residues. Trimming removed 6 bases at V and 0 bases at J, with 18 bases between. CDR3 in amino acids: CSVPGVGGFSYNEQFF. The CDR3 bases are TGCAGCGTCCCGGGGGTAGGGGGCTTCTCCTACAATGAGCAGTTCTTC.

The chain recombines TRBV29-1 with TRBJ2-7; 9 bases map to TRBD2. Germline CDR1 reads SQVTM; CDR2 reads ANQGSEA. CDR3 length equals 13 residues. The trim removed 6 bases at V and 6 bases at J, leaving 9 bases unmatched. In nucleotides, the CDR3 is TGCAGCGTACTGATAGCGGGGGACGGCGAGCAGTACTTC. It encodes CSVLIAGDGEQYF.

This clone has a handful of counts. The J gene is TRBJ1-5, the V gene TRBV7-9; 8 bases are a match to TRBD1. The CDR3 runs to 18 residues. The V gene end was trimmed by 5 bases and the J gene end by 3 bases; junction bases not matched to a gene: 15. Germline V lookup: CDR1 SEHNR, CDR2 FQNEAQ (reference sequence). CDR3 in amino acids: CASSLAKIGTGDNQPQHF. The CDR3 nucleotides read TGTGCCAGCAGCCTCGCCAAGATCGGGACAGGTGACAATCAGCCCCAGCATTTT.

The chain combines TRBV6-2 or TRBV6-3 with TRBJ2-5, with TRBD2 matching over 10 bases. Germline V lookup: CDR1 MNHEY, CDR2 SVGEGT. V lost 0 bases to trimming and J lost 2 bases; unmatched junction nucleotides: 6. The CDR3 spans 17 residues. The CDR3 DNA reads as TGTGCCAGCAGTTACTCGCCACTAGCGGGACTACAAGAGACCCAGTACTTC. As protein: CASSYSPLAGLQETQYF.

This clone was detected once. The CDR3 sequence: CASSIAEGLIGGTF. CDR3 DNA: TGTGCCAGTAGTATAGCCGAGGGACTGATCGGGGGTACCTTC. The chain combines TRBV19 with TRBJ1-2, with D tentatively TRBD1 (5 bases). The V and J ends lost 1 base and 14 bases respectively, with 20 bases between them. The CDR3 extends over 14 amino acids. CDR1 and CDR2 (germline): LNHDA, SQIVND (reference sequence).

The gene calls are TRBV19 and TRBJ2-7, with D perhaps TRBD1 (5 bases). The CDR3 consists of 15 residues. CDR1 is LNHDA, CDR2 SQIVND, per germline (reference sequence). V was shortened by 5 bases and J by 5 bases, with 19 bases between the two germline ends. CDR3 bases: TGTGCCAGTAGTTACATGTGGCAGGGTAACCACGAGCAGTACTTC. It yields the protein CASSYMWQGNHEQYF.